Listed below are T cell receptor beta chains from one sample, sequenced in a study of technical replicates of blood from a few donors. Measured with immunoSEQ multiplex PCR; TCRdb has only the in-frame clones, and not every one. The sample holds about 48,000 clones, roughly 90% seen once. Sequenced input: PBMCs. The source is a human donor in good health. Some clones in this sample may be carry-over from other donors' samples. Each CDR3 is given with its conserved first and last residue. Some rows mark clone size as missing; the rest say once, few, many or name a class of expanded clone.

v_gene | abundance | CDR3aa
TRBV11-2 | - | CASSLGPRTWGQNTEAFF
TRBV10-1 | - | CASSEPSGNTGELFF
TRBV7-9 | - | CASSLRSMNTEAFF
TRBV29-1 | - | CSVVPSGRGSYEQYF
TRBV4-2 | medium-sized | CASSQDGQGQETQYF
TRBV6-6 | - | CASSYRTSYEQYF
TRBV7-3 | - | CASSPRRPGTDTQYF
TRBV5-1 | - | CASSFTAGGNTGELFF
TRBV29-1 | - | CSVVTGNTDTQYF
TRBV5-5 | - | CASSRTGSGYTF
TRBV2 | - | CASRADRVGNQPQHF
TRBV12-5 | - | CASGLVIRDRDSGQETQYF
TRBV6-1 | - | CASKTGTADEKLFF
TRBV7-9 | - | CASSSGTGVTTEAFF
TRBV30 | - | CAWSGGRIQETQYF
TRBV2 | - | CASSVEGSYNEQFF